This TCR beta chain was captured by sequencing in a study of molecular identifiers for immune sequencing clone quantification. Study-level results: The share of molecules held by clones above 20 RNA copies was over 97% in effector cells and under 1% in naive cells.

TCRdb itself ran the PCR reads through MiXCR, one entry per CDR3 protein. The repertoire holds nearly 650,000 distinct CDR3 sequences, with roughly 27% as singletons. CDR3 length: 14 amino acids. Trimming stripped 3 bases from V and 2 bases from J, with 11 bases between. As concerns this clonotype: What it recognizes is unknown.

This sequence joins TRBV12-3 or TRBV12-4 and TRBJ2-7; unclear D gene. The specimen sequenced was naive CD8+ T cells from blood, with Jurkat cell RNA spiked in. Noted subset: FACS-sorted CD8+CD4-CCR7+CD45RA+ naive T cells. This receptor was obtained from a human donor in good health. Some libraries in this study had Jurkat cell RNA spiked in. For the CDR3, the DNA is TGTGCCAGCAGTTTTTACGGAGCTACCTACGAGCAGTACTTC. This codes for CASSFYGATYEQYF.